Listed below are T cell receptor beta chains from one sample, sequenced in a study of cytomegalovirus exposure and HLA in healthy donors. Produced via immunoSEQ multiplex PCR; TCRdb's table is partial and in-frame only. The data show approximately 160,000 clones, under 85% seen once. The material sequenced was PBMCs. These receptors all come from a man aged 45-65 years in good health and CMV-seropositive. Both conserved end residues are part of each CDR3. Each record gives: V gene, clone size, D gene, J gene, CDR3 protein, CDR3 DNA. A D gene is named only where the DNA matches it firmly. The size of a clone is reported for some rows only, either as once, few or many, or as a class for expanded clones.

V gene: TRBV21-1
clone size: -
D gene: -
J gene: TRBJ2-6
CDR3 protein: CASSDNFEGSGANVLTF
CDR3 DNA: TGTGCCAGCAGCGACAATTTTGAGGGCTCTGGGGCCAACGTCCTGACTTTC

V gene: TRBV6-6
clone size: -
D gene: -
J gene: TRBJ1-1
CDR3 protein: CASRIFSTDLYTEAFF
CDR3 DNA: TGTGCCAGCAGGATCTTTTCGACAGACCTCTACACTGAAGCTTTCTTT

V gene: TRBV2
clone size: -
D gene: -
J gene: TRBJ2-5
CDR3 protein: CASRYINLEETQYF
CDR3 DNA: TGTGCCAGCAGATACATTAACCTGGAAGAGACCCAGTACTTC

V gene: TRBV7-9
clone size: -
D gene: -
J gene: TRBJ1-1
CDR3 protein: CASSLQGWTEAFF
CDR3 DNA: TGTGCCAGCAGCTTACAGGGCTGGACTGAAGCTTTCTTT

V gene: TRBV27
clone size: -
D gene: -
J gene: TRBJ2-3
CDR3 protein: CASSLFSGGTDTQYF
CDR3 DNA: TGTGCCAGCAGTTTGTTCTCAGGGGGGACAGATACGCAGTATTTT

V gene: TRBV5-1
clone size: -
D gene: TRBD1
J gene: TRBJ2-1
CDR3 protein: CASSPLPGQGSLYNEQFF
CDR3 DNA: TGCGCCAGCAGCCCGCTGCCGGGACAGGGATCCCTCTACAATGAGCAGTTCTTC

V gene: TRBV4-2
clone size: -
D gene: -
J gene: TRBJ1-2
CDR3 protein: CASSQDVGGGGYTF
CDR3 DNA: TGTGCCAGCAGCCAAGATGTCGGGGGTGGTGGCTACACCTTC

V gene: TRBV28
clone size: -
D gene: TRBD1
J gene: TRBJ1-1
CDR3 protein: CASFGQGNLWTEAFF
CDR3 DNA: TGTGCCAGCTTCGGACAGGGGAATCTATGGACTGAAGCTTTCTTT

V gene: TRBV18
clone size: -
D gene: TRBD1
J gene: TRBJ2-7
CDR3 protein: CASSSRDSYEQYF
CDR3 DNA: TGTGCCAGCTCATCCCGGGACAGCTACGAGCAGTACTTC

V gene: TRBV5-4
clone size: few
D gene: TRBD1
J gene: TRBJ1-4
CDR3 protein: CASSSDRGWGLFF
CDR3 DNA: TGTGCCAGCAGCTCCGACAGGGGATGGGGACTGTTTTTT

V gene: TRBV7-9
clone size: -
D gene: -
J gene: TRBJ2-5
CDR3 protein: CASSSAPGKQTQYF
CDR3 DNA: TGTGCCAGCAGTTCGGCACCAGGGAAACAGACCCAGTACTTC

V gene: TRBV29-1
clone size: -
D gene: TRBD2
J gene: TRBJ2-1
CDR3 protein: CSAPGSGAIYNEQFF
CDR3 DNA: TGCAGCGCCCCGGGGAGCGGGGCAATTTACAATGAGCAGTTCTTC